Each of the 25 T cell receptor beta chains below was sequenced from the same sample in a study of shared clonotypes between healthy human individuals. The table came from immunoSEQ multiplex PCR; TCRdb's copy has only in-frame clones and leaves some out. The sample includes over a million clones, around 95% of them seen just once. The sequenced sample consisted of naive CD4+ T cells sorted from blood. As to subset: CD45RA+ positively selected. These receptors were taken from a man aged 30 to 39 in good health.

This clone was counted once. CDR3 in DNA: TGTGCCAGCAGCCCAACAGGGTTGAGCAATCAGCCCCAGCATTTT. Translating it yields CASSPTGLSNQPQHF. This chain links TRBV28 with TRBJ1-5; TRBD1 might be the D (6 bases). V shed 6 bases and J shed 1 base, with 13 bases lying between them. The CDR3 consists of 15 residues. Germline loops: CDR1 MDHEN, CDR2 SYDVKM. The full variable domain, completed using reference TRBV28 and TRBJ1-5, is DVKVTQSSRYLVKRTGEKVFLECVQDMDHENMFWYRQDPGLGLRLIYFSYDVKMKEKGDIPEGYSVSREKKERFSLILESASTNQTSMYLCASSPTGLSNQPQHFGDGTRLSIL.

V is TRBV7-9 and J is TRBJ1-1; D ambiguous. Per germline, CDR1 SEHNR and CDR2 FQNEAQ (reference sequence). The CDR3 loop spans 15 amino acids. V was cut by 5 bases and J by 0 bases, with 13 bases left in between. The DNA for the CDR3 is TGTGCCAGCAGCCACGGACGCGGCCTGAACACTGAAGCTTTCTTT. Residues: CASSHGRGLNTEAFF.

The chain couples TRBV27 to TRBJ2-7, with TRBD2 matching over 12 bases. V shed 1 base, J shed 4 bases, and the junction held 8 bases outside the gene matches. Germline V gene data show CDR1 as MNHEY and CDR2 as SMNVEV (reference sequence). The CDR3 is 17 residues long. As DNA, the CDR3 is TGTGCCAGCAGTTTATACTCCGGGACTAGCGGGCTATACGAGCAGTACTTC. Protein product: CASSLYSGTSGLYEQYF.

V and J are TRBV6-5 and TRBJ2-7; D not certain. The germline V gene has CDR1 MNHEY and CDR2 SVGAGI. V was cut by 0 bases and J by 0 bases, with 12 bases left in between. The CDR3 has 16 amino acids. Written as DNA, the CDR3 is TGTGCCAGCAGTTACTCGATTCCAATCGCCTCCTACGAGCAGTACTTC. Amino acid sequence: CASSYSIPIASYEQYF.

The chain uses TRBV27 and TRBJ1-4, with a tentative D call TRBD1 (5 bases). Germline values: CDR1 MNHEY, CDR2 SMNVEV (reference sequence). The V end was cut by 6 bases, the J end by 6 bases, with 17 bases between. This CDR3 is built from 15 residues. CDR3 residues: CASRTLGVGDEKLFF. CDR3 nucleotide sequence: TGTGCCAGCAGGACCCTGGGGGTTGGAGATGAAAAACTGTTTTTT.

The chain carries TRBV9 and TRBJ1-5, with D possibly being TRBD1 (5 bases). The CDR3 has 13 residues. V dropped 3 bases and J dropped 3 bases, with 7 bases sitting between them. CDR1 is SGDLS and CDR2 is YYNGEE in the germline V gene. Here the CDR3 reads CASSAGHNQPQHF. The CDR3 bases are TGTGCCAGCAGCGCCGGACACAATCAGCCCCAGCATTTT.

The gene calls are TRBV12-5 and TRBJ1-1, with TRBD1 as a possible D gene (6 bases). The germline V gene has CDR1 LGHNT and CDR2 FRNRAP. With 7 bases removed from V and 5 bases from J, the gap between germline ends came to 11 bases. This CDR3 spans 12 amino acids. CDR3 nucleotides: TGTGCTAGTGCCCGAGGGGGGACTGAAGCTTTCTTT. Its translation: CASARGGTEAFF.

The rearrangement uses TRBV19 and TRBJ2-6; no reliable D call. Germline CDR1 and CDR2: LNHDA and SQIVND (reference sequence). The CDR3 spans 14 residues. Trimming shortened V by 3 bases and J by 3 bases, and 6 bases separated the two germline ends. The CDR3 region is CASSIRVGANVLTF. As DNA, the CDR3 is TGTGCCAGTAGTATTCGAGTTGGGGCCAACGTCCTGACTTTC.

Of note for this clone: Other DNA sequences in the sample encode the same CDR3. The chain is built from TRBV5-1 and TRBJ2-7, with TRBD2 matching 8 bases. Trimming cost V 1 base and J 3 bases; bases outside gene matches: 3. The germline V gene encodes CDR1 SGHRS and CDR2 YFSETQ. The CDR3 contains 14 residues. The CDR3, as DNA: TGCGCCAGCAGCTTGTCGGGAGGGAACTACGAGCAGTACTTC. The encoded protein is CASSLSGGNYEQYF.

The chain employs TRBV30 and TRBJ1-1, with D perhaps TRBD1 (5 bases). V lost 1 base, J lost 0 bases, and 9 bases lay in between. Germline CDR1 reads GTSNPN; CDR2 reads SVGIG (reference sequence). This CDR3 region has 14 residues. This CDR3 is CAWSANRLNTEAFF. CDR3 bases: TGTGCCTGGAGTGCTAACAGGTTGAACACTGAAGCTTTCTTT.

The chain combines TRBV4-1 with TRBJ2-4; TRBD2 matches at 9 bases. The CDR3 is made up of 15 amino acids. With 5 bases clipped from V and 13 bases from J, the junction kept 15 bases outside the gene matches. Per germline, CDR1 MGHRA and CDR2 YSYEKL. CDR3 nucleotide sequence: TGCGCCAGCAGCTCCCATGGGCTAGCGGGAACCGTCCAGTACTTC. Its protein is CASSSHGLAGTVQYF.

The chain recombines TRBV12-5 with TRBJ2-1; 8 bases are a match to TRBD2. J lost 6 bases, V lost 0 bases, and 16 bases had no gene match. The CDR3 length is 19 residues. CDR1 and CDR2 (germline): LGHNT, FRNRAP. The CDR3, as DNA: TGTGCTAGTGGTTTGGTACAGGTCGTACGGGGACTAGAAGGCAATGAGCAGTTCTTC. Translating gives CASGLVQVVRGLEGNEQFF.

The chain has TRBV9 and TRBJ2-2, with D tentatively TRBD1 (5 bases). CDR1 is SGDLS, CDR2 YYNGEE, per germline. V lost 4 bases and J 7 bases, leaving 17 bases between the germline ends. This CDR3 has 15 amino acids. The DNA of the CDR3 is TGTGCCAGCAGCCCGCAGGGAATGGAAAACGGGGAGCTGTTTTTT. Translated, it gives CASSPQGMENGELFF.

The rearrangement uses TRBV29-1 and TRBJ2-7; the match to TRBD2 covers 11 bases. Germline values: CDR1 SQVTM, CDR2 ANQGSEA. The CDR3 runs 12 residues. The ends lost 8 bases at V and 4 bases at J; junction bases unmatched: 4. The CDR3 nucleotides read TGCAGCATACTAGCGGGAGTGTACGAGCAGTACTTC. As protein: CSILAGVYEQYF.

As regards this clone: The same CDR3 can be traced to other DNA sequences in this sample. The CDR3 nucleotides are TGTGCCAGCAGCCTCAGACAGGGGGCTTACGAGCAGTACTTC. Its translation is CASSLRQGAYEQYF. V usage is TRBV28 and J usage is TRBJ2-7, with 10 bases fitting TRBD1. There are 14 residues in the CDR3. The V gene end was trimmed by 6 bases and the J gene end by 4 bases; junction bases not matched to a gene: 6. CDR1 MDHEN and CDR2 SYDVKM come from the germline V gene.

V usage is TRBV28 and J usage is TRBJ1-3; TRBD1 is a possible D gene (5 bases). The germline gives CDR1 MDHEN, CDR2 SYDVKM. This CDR3 region has 16 residues. Trimming shortened V by 6 bases and J by 0 bases, and 15 bases separated the two germline ends. CDR3 residues: CASSSAGAISGNTIYF. CDR3 nucleotide sequence: TGTGCCAGCAGCTCGGCCGGGGCAATCTCTGGAAACACCATATATTTT.

The chain combines TRBV19 with TRBJ2-5, with no clear D. This CDR3 comprises 16 residues. The V gene's germline CDR1 is LNHDA and CDR2 SQIVND (reference sequence). Trimming took off 3 bases at V and 5 bases at J, with 19 bases between the two ends. CDR3 in amino acids: CASSIQATARRETQYF. Written as DNA, the CDR3 is TGTGCCAGTAGTATCCAGGCGACGGCACGGCGGGAGACCCAGTACTTC.

The V and J genes are TRBV10-3 and TRBJ2-5, with 8 bases identical to TRBD1. CDR3 length equals 14 residues. Germline CDR1 reads ENHRY; CDR2 reads SYGVKD. With 7 bases clipped from V and 4 bases from J, the junction kept 8 bases outside the gene matches. The CDR3 loop is CAIKRDRSAETQYF. The CDR3 DNA reads as TGTGCCATCAAACGGGACAGGTCCGCAGAGACCCAGTACTTC.

The chain recombines TRBV15 with TRBJ2-7; no firm D call. This CDR3 is built from 14 residues. Trimming took off 5 bases at V and 5 bases at J, with 16 bases between the two ends. Germline CDR1 reads LNHNV; CDR2 reads YYDKDF (reference sequence). The CDR3 spells CATSSEVAVNEQYF. Here the CDR3 DNA reads TGTGCCACCAGCTCAGAAGTGGCGGTAAACGAGCAGTACTTC. Together with reference TRBV15 and TRBJ2-7, the CDR3 gives the full variable domain: DAMVIQNPRYQVTQFGKPVTLSCSQTLNHNVMYWYQQKSSQAPKLLFHYYDKDFNNEADTPDNFQSRRPNTSFCFLDIRSPGLGDTAMYLCATSSEVAVNEQYFGPGTRLTVT.

The chain joins TRBV5-8 to TRBJ2-1; a weak D match, TRBD2 (5 bases). The CDR3 spans 15 residues. Trimming left V 1 base short and J 7 bases short, with 15 bases between. The V gene's germline CDR1 is SGHTS and CDR2 YDEGEE. The CDR3 coding sequence is TGTGCCAGCAGCTTGCGTCCGGGAAGCGATAATGAGCAGTTCTTC. It codes for CASSLRPGSDNEQFF.

The chain has TRBV29-1 and TRBJ2-5; unclear D gene. Germline CDR1 SQVTM, CDR2 ANQGSEA. Trimming stripped 6 bases from V and 3 bases from J, with 14 bases between. The CDR3 contains 13 residues. CDR3 sequence: CSVDLRRKETQYF. The CDR3, as DNA: TGCAGCGTGGACCTTAGACGGAAAGAGACCCAGTACTTC.

The chain employs TRBV30 and TRBJ1-5; D gene ambiguous. The CDR3 extends over 13 amino acids. In germline, CDR1 is GTSNPN, CDR2 SVGIG (reference sequence). V was clipped by 4 bases and J by 4 bases, with 11 bases between them. CDR3 DNA sequence: TGTGCCTGGACCGTCTCCCCGAATCAGCCCCAGCATTTT. Its translation: CAWTVSPNQPQHF. Full variable domain (missing parts from reference TRBV30 and TRBJ1-5): SQTIHQWPATLVQPVGSPLSLECTVEGTSNPNLYWYRQAAGRGLQLLFYSVGIGQISSEVPQNLSASRPQDRQFILSSKKLLLSDSGFYLCAWTVSPNQPQHFGDGTRLSIL.

V is TRBV18 and J is TRBJ2-7, with D unclear. The CDR3 spans 16 residues. Looked up from germline, CDR1 is KGHSH and CDR2 is LQKENI. Trimming removed 6 bases from V and 0 bases from J, with 18 bases in between. CDR3 loop: CASSKGLSSSSYEQYF. In nucleotides, the CDR3 is TGTGCCAGCTCCAAAGGGCTCTCCTCAAGCTCCTACGAGCAGTACTTC.

J is TRBJ2-1 and V is TRBV7-2, with D possibly called TRBD1 or TRBD2 (5 bases each). The V gene lost 3 bases and the J gene lost 14 bases, with 14 bases spanning the gap. The germline CDR1 and CDR2 sequences are SGHTA and FQGNSA. CDR3 length: 12 amino acids. The chain's CDR3 is CASSFGAGREFF. In DNA form, the CDR3 reads TGTGCCAGCAGCTTTGGGGCAGGGCGGGAGTTCTTC. Full variable domain (outside the CDR3, taken from reference TRBV7-2 and TRBJ2-1): GAGVSQSPSNKVTEKGKDVELRCDPISGHTALYWYRQSLGQGLEFLIYFQGNSAPDKSGLPSDRFSAERTGGSVSTLTIQRTQQEDSAVYLCASSFGAGREFFGPGTRLTVL.

The J gene is TRBJ1-5, the V gene TRBV7-8; D ambiguous. The CDR3 loop spans 10 amino acids. Germline CDR1 is SGHVS and CDR2 is FQNEAQ. The ends were cut back, 8 bases at V and 9 bases at J, with 8 bases in the middle. In DNA, the CDR3 is TGTGCCAGCCTTGGTTTGCCCCAGCATTTT. Its translation: CASLGLPQHF.